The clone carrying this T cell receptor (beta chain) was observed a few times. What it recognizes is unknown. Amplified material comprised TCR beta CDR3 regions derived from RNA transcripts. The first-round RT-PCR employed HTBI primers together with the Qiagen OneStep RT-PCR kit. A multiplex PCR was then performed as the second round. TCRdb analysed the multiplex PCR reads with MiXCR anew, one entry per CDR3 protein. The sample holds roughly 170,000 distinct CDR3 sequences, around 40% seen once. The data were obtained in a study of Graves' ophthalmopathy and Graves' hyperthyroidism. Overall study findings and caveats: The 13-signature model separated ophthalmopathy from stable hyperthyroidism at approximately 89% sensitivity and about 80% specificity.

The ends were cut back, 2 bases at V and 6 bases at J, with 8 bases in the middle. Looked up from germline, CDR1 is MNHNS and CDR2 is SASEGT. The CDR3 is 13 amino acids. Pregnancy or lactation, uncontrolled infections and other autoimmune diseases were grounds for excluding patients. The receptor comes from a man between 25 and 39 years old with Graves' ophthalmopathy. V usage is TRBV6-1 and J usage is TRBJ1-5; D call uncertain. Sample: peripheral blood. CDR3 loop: CASSEKGSQPQHF. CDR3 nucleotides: TGTGCCAGCAGTGAAAAGGGTAGTCAGCCCCAGCATTTT.